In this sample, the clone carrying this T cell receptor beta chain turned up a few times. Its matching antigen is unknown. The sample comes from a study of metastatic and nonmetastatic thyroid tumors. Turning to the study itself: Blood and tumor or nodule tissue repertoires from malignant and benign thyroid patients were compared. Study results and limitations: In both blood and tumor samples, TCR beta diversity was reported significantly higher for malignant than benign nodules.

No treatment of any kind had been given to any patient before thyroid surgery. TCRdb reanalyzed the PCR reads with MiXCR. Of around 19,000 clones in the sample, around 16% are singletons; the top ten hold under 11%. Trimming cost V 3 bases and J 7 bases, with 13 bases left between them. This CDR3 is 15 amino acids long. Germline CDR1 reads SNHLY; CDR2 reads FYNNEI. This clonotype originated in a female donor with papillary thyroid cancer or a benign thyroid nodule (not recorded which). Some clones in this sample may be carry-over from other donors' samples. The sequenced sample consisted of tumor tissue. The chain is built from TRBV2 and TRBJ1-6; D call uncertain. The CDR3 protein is CASSDTEAWNSPLHF. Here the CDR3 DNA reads TGTGCCAGCAGTGACACAGAGGCTTGGAATTCACCCCTCCACTTT.